The clone carrying this TCR beta chain was counted a few times. The target antigen is unknown. The data derive from a study of T cell repertoires in cytomegalovirus infection. At the level of the study: Public TCR beta signatures indicated both CMV infection and matching HLA type.

TCRdb independently ran MiXCR on the reads; one entry per CDR3 protein. The data hold around 530,000 distinct CDR3 sequences, with less than 30% observed a single time. Findings of the study overall: In two of eight donors, the top clonotype was HLA-C-restricted CMV-specific. Cumulated frequencies of public TCR beta families served to identify carriers of CMV plus the relevant HLA.

V shed 5 bases and J 0 bases; nucleotides not matched to a gene: 4. CDR3 size: 15 residues. Sequences were obtained from PBMCs. The chain couples TRBV12-3 or TRBV12-4 to TRBJ2-1, with 7 bases identical to TRBD2. The receptor comes from a human donor in good health (CMV status not recorded). Some clones in this sample may be carry-over from other donors' samples. The CDR3 protein is CASSKRGSSYNEQFF. The CDR3 bases are TGTGCCAGCAGTAAGCGGGGTAGCTCCTACAATGAGCAGTTCTTC.